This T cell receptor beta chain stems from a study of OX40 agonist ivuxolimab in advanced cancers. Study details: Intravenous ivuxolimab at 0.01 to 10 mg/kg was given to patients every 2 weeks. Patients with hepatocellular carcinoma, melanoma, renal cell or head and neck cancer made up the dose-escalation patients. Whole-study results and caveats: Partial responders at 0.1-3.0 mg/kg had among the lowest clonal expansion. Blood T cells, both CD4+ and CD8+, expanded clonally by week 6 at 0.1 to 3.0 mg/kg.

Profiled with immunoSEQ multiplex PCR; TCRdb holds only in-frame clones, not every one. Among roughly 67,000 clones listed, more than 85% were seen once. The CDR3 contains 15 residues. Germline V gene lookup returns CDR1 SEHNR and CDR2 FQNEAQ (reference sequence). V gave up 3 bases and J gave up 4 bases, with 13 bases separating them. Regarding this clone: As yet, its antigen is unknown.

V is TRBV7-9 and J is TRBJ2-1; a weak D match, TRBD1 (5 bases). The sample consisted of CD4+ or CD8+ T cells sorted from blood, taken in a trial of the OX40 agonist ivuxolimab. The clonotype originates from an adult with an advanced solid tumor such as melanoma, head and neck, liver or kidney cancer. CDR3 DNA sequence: TGTGCCAGCAGCTTCTCATCAGACAGTTACAATGAGCAGTTCTTC. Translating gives CASSFSSDSYNEQFF.